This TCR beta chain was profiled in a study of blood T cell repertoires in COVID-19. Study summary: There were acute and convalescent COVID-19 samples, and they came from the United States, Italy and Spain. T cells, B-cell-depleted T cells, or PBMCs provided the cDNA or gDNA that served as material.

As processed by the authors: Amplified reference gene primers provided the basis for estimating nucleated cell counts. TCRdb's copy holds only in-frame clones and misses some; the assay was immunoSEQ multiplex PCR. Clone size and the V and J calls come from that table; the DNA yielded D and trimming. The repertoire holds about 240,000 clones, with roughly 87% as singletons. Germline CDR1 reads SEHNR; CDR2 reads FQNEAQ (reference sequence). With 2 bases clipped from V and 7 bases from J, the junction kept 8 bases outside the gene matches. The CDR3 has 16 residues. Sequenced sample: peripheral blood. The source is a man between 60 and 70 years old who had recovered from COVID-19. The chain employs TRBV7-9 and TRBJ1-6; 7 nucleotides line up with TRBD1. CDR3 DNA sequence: TGTGCCAGCAGCTTAAGTGAGGGACAGCAAAATTCACCCCTCCACTTT. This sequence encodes CASSLSEGQQNSPLHF.